The 27 T cell receptor beta chains reported below all come from one sample, sequenced in a study of shared clonotypes between healthy human individuals. Profiled with immunoSEQ multiplex PCR; TCRdb holds only in-frame clones, not every one. The sample comprises roughly 1 million clones, 78% of which are singletons, and 0.52% rests with the top ten. The sequenced material came from memory CD4+ T cells from PBMCs. Indicated subset: CD45RA-negative fraction. The receptors stem from a man between 18 and 29 years old in good health. Some clones in this sample may be carry-over from other donors' samples.

This clone was seen a single time. The V and J genes are TRBV7-2 and TRBJ2-4, with D possibly matching TRBD2 (6 bases). The V end was cut by 3 bases, the J end by 9 bases, with 15 bases between. Germline V CDR1 and CDR2: SGHTA, FQGNSA. CDR3 length equals 14 residues. CDR3 amino acids: CASSFRDSGFIQYF. CDR3 sequence (DNA): TGTGCCAGCAGCTTCCGGGACTCTGGCTTCATTCAGTACTTC.

This chain uses TRBV15 with TRBJ1-1, with no clear D. Looked up from germline, CDR1 is LNHNV and CDR2 is YYDKDF (reference sequence). Trimming left V 2 bases short and J 0 bases short, with 10 bases between. There are 15 residues in the CDR3. CDR3: CATSRPLTMNTEAFF. CDR3 nucleotide sequence: TGTGCCACCAGCAGACCCCTCACAATGAACACTGAAGCTTTCTTT.

This clone was observed a handful of times. The chain combines TRBV2 with TRBJ1-1; the match to TRBD1 covers 7 bases. This CDR3 is 12 amino acids long. Germline V gene sequence: CDR1 SNHLY, CDR2 FYNNEI. Losses at the gene ends were 5 bases for V and 5 bases for J; bases not matched to a gene: 2. The CDR3 protein is CASSQQGTEAFF. In DNA, the CDR3 is TGTGCCAGCAGTCAACAGGGGACTGAAGCTTTCTTT.

This chain connects TRBV11-2 to TRBJ2-2; 12 bases agree with TRBD2. Germline V gene lookup returns CDR1 SGHAT and CDR2 FQNNGV. The CDR3 totals 16 residues. The V and J ends lost 4 bases and 4 bases, in that order; junction bases with no gene match: 4. The CDR3 region is CASSSPSGRATGELFF. For the CDR3, the DNA is TGTGCCAGCAGCTCCCCTAGCGGGAGGGCCACCGGGGAGCTGTTTTTT.

This clone was counted ten times or more. The chain employs TRBV5-5 and TRBJ2-7, with D possibly called TRBD1 or TRBD2 (5 bases each). CDR3 size: 14 residues. V lost 0 bases and J lost 4, with 11 bases in between. Germline assignment: CDR1 SGHKS and CDR2 YYEKEE (reference sequence). The DNA for the CDR3 is TGTGCCAGCAGCTTGGGGGAGACAGTATACGAGCAGTACTTC. This encodes CASSLGETVYEQYF.

The J gene is TRBJ2-2, the V gene TRBV5-8; TRBD2 is a possible D gene (7 bases). Germline lookup yields CDR1 SGHTS and CDR2 YDEGEE. The CDR3 loop spans 15 amino acids. Between the trimmed V and J ends, which lost 4 bases and 4 bases, there was a span of 14 bases. DNA of the CDR3: TGTGCCAGCAGCCCTCGGGGGGCGGTCACCGGGGAGCTGTTTTTT. Encoded protein: CASSPRGAVTGELFF.

This clone was observed a single time. This rearrangement joins TRBV25-1 to TRBJ2-7, with no clear D. Germline V gene data show CDR1 as MGHDK and CDR2 as SYGVNS. The CDR3 spans 14 residues. Between the trimmed V and J ends, which lost 4 bases and 0 bases, there was a span of 10 bases. CDR3 nucleotides: TGTGCCAGCAGTGCCGAACGTCGCTCCTACGAGCAGTACTTC. This codes for CASSAERRSYEQYF.

The chain joins TRBV29-1 to TRBJ2-1; 11 bases match TRBD2. This CDR3 is 17 amino acids long. CDR1 is SQVTM, CDR2 ANQGSEA, per germline. V shed 7 bases, J shed 4 bases, and the junction held 15 bases outside the gene matches. CDR3 bases: TGCAGCGCTTGCGCGGCTCCGGGACTAGCGGAGTACAATGAGCAGTTCTTC. Translating it yields CSACAAPGLAEYNEQFF.

This clone appeared a few times. The chain links TRBV5-1 to TRBJ1-1; 9 bases align to TRBD1. This CDR3 region has 14 residues. Germline CDR1 is SGHRS and CDR2 is YFSETQ. Trimming removed 3 bases from V and 0 bases from J; junction bases left unmatched: 0. The CDR3 region is CASSWTGVNTEAFF. The CDR3 nucleotides read TGCGCCAGCAGCTGGACAGGGGTGAACACTGAAGCTTTCTTT.

The V gene is TRBV7-3, the J gene TRBJ2-1; 8 nucleotides line up with TRBD2. Germline CDR1 and CDR2: SGHTA and FQGTGA. V shed 5 bases and J 2 bases; nucleotides not matched to a gene: 5. The CDR3 is made up of 15 amino acids. The DNA for the CDR3 is TGTGCCAGCAGCCCCAATAGCGGGGCCTACAATGAGCAGTTCTTC. Translation gives CASSPNSGAYNEQFF.

The chain joins TRBV27 to TRBJ2-3, with D unresolved. This CDR3 spans 13 amino acids. Germline-derived CDR1 and CDR2 are MNHEY and SMNVEV (reference sequence). Trimming left V 3 bases short and J 4 bases short, with 8 bases between. The CDR3 nucleotides read TGTGCCAGCAGTTTCGCCCACCCAGATACGCAGTATTTT. This sequence encodes CASSFAHPDTQYF.

The chain joins TRBV7-2 to TRBJ2-7; 10 bases map to TRBD2. The CDR3 is 15 residues long. Germline CDR1 is SGHTA and CDR2 is FQGNSA. After removal of 1 base from V and 3 bases from J, the junction contained 3 bases not matched to a gene. CDR3 DNA sequence: TGTGCCAGCAGCTTAGGGACTAGCGGCGTCTACGAGCAGTACTTC. Protein sequence: CASSLGTSGVYEQYF.

The V gene is TRBV6-6, the J gene TRBJ2-7; D call uncertain. The ends were cut back, 7 bases at V and 4 bases at J, with 11 bases in the middle. The CDR3 length is 12 residues. The germline V gene encodes CDR1 MNHNY and CDR2 SVGAGI (reference sequence). The CDR3 loop reads CASTDRAYEQYF. The CDR3 nucleotides are TGTGCCAGCACCGACCGAGCATACGAGCAGTACTTC.

This chain uses TRBV5-4 with TRBJ1-4; maybe TRBD1 (6 bases). The V and J ends lost 4 bases and 6 bases respectively, with 16 bases between them. Germline V gene sequence: CDR1 SGHNT, CDR2 YYREEE (reference sequence). The CDR3 length is 15 residues. The CDR3 coding sequence is TGTGCCAGCAGCAAAACCACAGGGAGGGATGAAAAACTGTTTTTT. Amino acid sequence: CASSKTTGRDEKLFF.

The rearrangement uses TRBV7-6 and TRBJ1-5; D may be TRBD1 (5 bases). The CDR3 has 14 amino acids. V dropped 5 bases and J dropped 2 bases, with 10 bases sitting between them. Germline V gene lookup returns CDR1 SGHVS and CDR2 FNYEAQ. The CDR3 bases are TGTGCCAGCAGCAGGGACGTGGGCAATCAGCCCCAGCATTTT. Translating it yields CASSRDVGNQPQHF.

This clone has just a few counts. V usage is TRBV19 and J usage is TRBJ1-5, with a tentative D call TRBD1 (5 bases). The germline V and J ends were trimmed by 7 bases and 3 bases, with 19 bases remaining between them. This CDR3 comprises 16 residues. Germline V gene data show CDR1 as LNHDA and CDR2 as SQIVND (reference sequence). The CDR3 nucleotides read TGTGCCAGTACCGAAACGGGGGTGGGAAACAATCAGCCCCAGCATTTT. Translation gives CASTETGVGNNQPQHF. The whole variable domain, filled in from reference TRBV19 and TRBJ1-5, reads DGGITQSPKYLFRKEGQNVTLSCEQNLNHDAMYWYRQDPGQGLRLIYYSQIVNDFQKGDIAEGYSVSREKKESFPLTVTSAQKNPTAFYLCASTETGVGNNQPQHFGDGTRLSIL.

V is TRBV7-9 and J is TRBJ2-5; 9 bases are a match to TRBD2. The closer fit of TRBJ2-7 to the DNA end suggests the J call may be wrong. Germline CDR1 and CDR2: SEHNR and FQNEAQ (reference sequence). The CDR3 runs 14 residues. In nucleotides, the CDR3 is TGTGCCAGCAGCTTAGGCGGGAGGGCAATCGAGCAGTACTTC. The encoded protein is CASSLGGRAIEQYF.

The chain recombines TRBV28 with TRBJ1-1; D remains ambiguous. Per the germline V gene, CDR1 is MDHEN and CDR2 is SYDVKM. V was clipped by 4 bases and J by 1 base, with 16 bases between them. The CDR3 loop spans 16 amino acids. The CDR3 is CASSYPGSTRNTEAFF. In nucleotides, the CDR3 is TGTGCCAGCAGTTATCCGGGCTCTACGAGGAACACTGAAGCTTTCTTT.

CDR3 sequence reads: CASSLTGDTYEQYF. The CDR3 nucleotides read TGCGCCAGCAGCTTAACAGGGGATACCTACGAGCAGTACTTC. The chain links TRBV5-1 to TRBJ2-7, with 7 bases that match TRBD1. The germline V gene encodes CDR1 SGHRS and CDR2 YFSETQ. The CDR3 runs 14 residues. With V trimmed by 2 bases and J by 2 bases, 4 bases remained unmatched.

V is TRBV28 and J is TRBJ2-7, with TRBD2 matching 13 bases. This CDR3 is built from 19 residues. V dropped 6 bases and J dropped 5; count of bases not matched to a gene: 19. In germline, CDR1 is MDHEN, CDR2 SYDVKM. The CDR3 spells CASSLATWGLAGSYHEQYF. The CDR3 DNA reads as TGTGCCAGCAGCCTCGCCACATGGGGACTAGCGGGATCTTACCACGAGCAGTACTTC.

This clone was seen a handful of times. The J gene is TRBJ1-1, the V gene TRBV9; a possible D gene is TRBD1 (5 bases). Looked up from germline, CDR1 is SGDLS and CDR2 is YYNGEE. CDR3 length: 14 amino acids. V shed 6 bases and J shed 5 bases, with 17 bases lying between them. In DNA form, the CDR3 reads TGTGCCAGCACACGAAGTACCGGGACGACTGAAGCTTTCTTT. Translation: CASTRSTGTTEAFF.

This clone was counted a few times. The chain uses TRBV6-5 and TRBJ2-1; 11 bases line up with TRBD2. With V trimmed by 10 bases and J by 7 bases, 12 bases remained unmatched. Germline lookup yields CDR1 MNHEY and CDR2 SVGAGI. The CDR3 extends over 15 amino acids. The CDR3 region is CATRTLAGGSNEQFF. The CDR3 nucleotides read TGTGCCACCAGAACCCTAGCGGGAGGAAGTAATGAGCAGTTCTTC.

This rearrangement joins TRBV6-5 to TRBJ1-2; 7 bases are shared with TRBD1. Germline V lookup: CDR1 MNHEY, CDR2 SVGAGI. V gave up 5 bases and J gave up 7 bases; unmatched junction bases: 7. This CDR3 contains 13 residues. The CDR3 nucleotides read TGTGCCAGCAGTGACCCAGGGGGGCTTGGCTACACCTTC. It translates to CASSDPGGLGYTF.

This chain connects TRBV19 to TRBJ2-7; 8 bases agree with TRBD1. Germline lookup yields CDR1 LNHDA and CDR2 SQIVND (reference sequence). The CDR3 is 14 amino acids. The V segment lost 5 bases and the J segment 6 bases; nucleotides outside the gene matches: 9. In DNA, the CDR3 is TGTGCCAGTAGTGCCCCCGGCAGGGGGCTCGAGCAGTACTTC. This gives the protein CASSAPGRGLEQYF.

This chain connects TRBV19 to TRBJ2-5; 10 bases line up with TRBD1. The CDR3 length is 15 residues. V gave up 4 bases and J gave up 5 bases; unmatched junction bases: 7. Germline loops: CDR1 LNHDA, CDR2 SQIVND (reference sequence). The CDR3 protein is CASSTGTGVVETQYF. The DNA of the CDR3 is TGTGCCAGTAGTACGGGGACAGGGGTAGTCGAGACCCAGTACTTC.

The J gene is TRBJ2-4, the V gene TRBV6-1; TRBD2 matches at 10 bases. The V and J ends lost 7 bases and 8 bases, in that order; junction bases with no gene match: 5. Germline loops: CDR1 MNHNS, CDR2 SASEGT. The CDR3 contains 13 residues. This chain's CDR3 is CASKIAGGDIQYF. The CDR3 bases are TGTGCCAGCAAAATAGCGGGAGGTGACATTCAGTACTTC.

The V gene is TRBV7-3, the J gene TRBJ2-1; 7 positions match TRBD1. With V trimmed by 5 bases and J by 2 bases, 6 bases remained unmatched. The CDR3 covers 15 residues. The V gene's germline CDR1 is SGHTA and CDR2 FQGTGA. CDR3 loop: CASSPRQGPYNEQFF. As DNA, the CDR3 is TGTGCCAGCAGCCCCAGACAGGGACCCTACAATGAGCAGTTCTTC.